This is a list of T cell receptor beta chains from one sample in a study of early T cells in non-severe SARS-CoV-2 infection. Each CDR3 protein is one row after TCRdb ran MiXCR on the 5' RACE reads. The sample yields some 78,000 distinct CDR3 sequences, approximately 13% seen once. Sequences were obtained from whole blood. The receptors derive from an adult who was a healthcare worker with PCR-confirmed SARS-CoV-2 infection or an uninfected control (not recorded which). Each CDR3 is given with its conserved first and last residue. D genes are given only for firm matches. A clone size is listed for some rows: how often the clone was seen (once, few, many), or a class if it is expanded.

len	v_gene	d_gene	j_gene	abundance	CDR3nt	CDR3aa
15	TRBV20-1	.	TRBJ2-3	.	TGCAGTGCCCCCCCCTACCCGAGGAACACAGATACGCAGTATTTT	CSAPPYPRNTDTQYF
15	TRBV7-6	.	TRBJ2-7	.	TGTGCCAGCAGCCCCGTGGGGCGGTCAGTGCACGAGCAGTACTTC	CASSPVGRSVHEQYF
12	TRBV29-1	TRBD1	TRBJ2-7	.	TGCAGCGTGGGGGACAGGTTCTACGAGCAGTACTTC	CSVGDRFYEQYF
17	TRBV7-2	TRBD1	TRBJ1-5	.	TGTGCCAGCAGCTTAATGTTAGCAGGGGGCGAACTTCAGCCCCAGCATTTT	CASSLMLAGGELQPQHF
17	TRBV29-1	.	TRBJ1-5	.	TGCAGCGACAAGGCCCCCCGGCAGGGGATGAGCAATCAGCCCCAGCATTTT	CSDKAPRQGMSNQPQHF
17	TRBV21-1	.	TRBJ2-1	few	TGTGCCAGCAGCAAGGGTACAGGGGGCTTCTCCTACAATGAGCAGTTCTTC	CASSKGTGGFSYNEQFF
13	TRBV10-3	.	TRBJ1-5	.	TGTGCCATCAGTGAGGACTTAACCAGCCCCCAGCATTTT	CAISEDLTSPQHF
14	TRBV29-1	.	TRBJ2-1	many	TGCAGCGTTGTATCCCCTAACGGCGTCAATGAGCAGTTCTTC	CSVVSPNGVNEQFF
14	TRBV5-1	TRBD1	TRBJ2-5	few	TGCGCCAGCAGCTCTGGGACAGGCAAAGAGACCCAGTACTTC	CASSSGTGKETQYF
16	TRBV4-1	.	TRBJ2-3	.	TGCGCCAGCAGCCAAGACGCGTATAGCTCCGGGGATACGCAGTATTTT	CASSQDAYSSGDTQYF
14	TRBV5-5	.	TRBJ1-4	few	TGTGCCAGCAGCGTGACAGGAGGGAATGAAAAACTGTTTTTT	CASSVTGGNEKLFF
16	TRBV2	TRBD2	TRBJ2-5	.	TGTGCCAGCAGTCCAGGACTAGCGGAGGGCCAAGAGACCCAGTACTTC	CASSPGLAEGQETQYF
15	TRBV7-3	TRBD1	TRBJ1-2	few	TGTGCCAGCCGGGACAGGCCCCTTCCTAACTATGGCTACACCTTC	CASRDRPLPNYGYTF
20	TRBV27	TRBD2	TRBJ2-1	few	TGTGCCAGCAGTGGCCCCCCGGGACTAGCGGGGGACCGAAACTACAATGAGCAGTTCTTC	CASSGPPGLAGDRNYNEQFF
14	TRBV6-5	.	TRBJ1-1	few	TGTGCCAGCAGTTACTCGCGGATGAACACTGAAGCTTTCTTT	CASSYSRMNTEAFF
11	TRBV20-1	.	TRBJ2-7	few	TGCAGTGCTAGGATGGGGAACGAGCAGTACTTC	CSARMGNEQYF
14	TRBV2	TRBD1	TRBJ1-4	many	TGTGCCAGCAGGGCCGGGACAGGAGAAAGAAAACTGTTTTTT	CASRAGTGERKLFF
15	TRBV20-1	TRBD1	TRBJ1-5	many	TGCAGTGCTACCCCCCGGGACAGGGGGATTCAGCCCCAGCATTTT	CSATPRDRGIQPQHF
13	TRBV6-1	.	TRBJ1-2	.	TGTGCCAGCAGTGTGGATCGACTATATGACTACACCTTC	CASSVDRLYDYTF
16	TRBV7-2	.	TRBJ2-1	.	TGTGCCAGCAGCTTATCGGGTTACTCCGCCTACAATGAGCAGTTCTTC	CASSLSGYSAYNEQFF
14	TRBV20-1	TRBD1	TRBJ2-1	many	TGCAGTGCTTCCCGGGACAGGGGGCGGAATGAGCAGTTCTTC	CSASRDRGRNEQFF
13	TRBV11-2	.	TRBJ2-5	few	TGTGCCAGCAGCCGGACCTTAGTGGAGACCCAGTACTTC	CASSRTLVETQYF
13	TRBV5-5	.	TRBJ2-5	.	TGTGCCAGCAGCCATGGGCCCCAAGAGACCCAGTACTTC	CASSHGPQETQYF
15	TRBV6-5	TRBD2	TRBJ2-7	many	TGTGCCAGCAGTCCCAGGGGGACTAGCGGCCACGAGCAGTACTTC	CASSPRGTSGHEQYF
14	TRBV7-2	.	TRBJ1-5	few	TGTGCCAGCAGCCTGAGGGTCGGAGATCAGCCCCAGCATTTT	CASSLRVGDQPQHF
13	TRBV20-1	.	TRBJ1-4	few	TGCAGTGCTAGAGAAGCAACTAATGAAAAACTGTTTTTT	CSAREATNEKLFF
10	TRBV29-1	.	TRBJ2-1	few	TGCAGCGTTGTTTATGATGAGCAGTTCTTC	CSVVYDEQFF
13	TRBV9	.	TRBJ2-2	many	TGTGCCAGCAGCCTCGAGGGGGCCGGGGAGCTGTTTTTT	CASSLEGAGELFF
15	TRBV18	TRBD1	TRBJ1-2	many	TGTGCCAGCTCACCCGGGGCAGGGGGCATCTATGGCTACACCTTC	CASSPGAGGIYGYTF
16	TRBV18	.	TRBJ2-7	many	TGTGCCAGCTCATCCACCCCAGCCGGGAGCTCCTACGAGCAGTACTTC	CASSSTPAGSSYEQYF
12	TRBV30	.	TRBJ2-7	.	TGTGCCTGGAAGTCGGGCTCGGACGAGCAGTACTTC	CAWKSGSDEQYF
13	TRBV25-1	.	TRBJ1-1	.	TGTGCCAGCAGTGTGGCCCCAGGGACTGAAGCTTTCTTT	CASSVAPGTEAFF
15	TRBV21-1	.	TRBJ2-7	few	TGTGCCAGCAATCCGGGACTAGCGTTCGCCTACGAGCAGTACTTC	CASNPGLAFAYEQYF
14	TRBV30	.	TRBJ2-7	.	TGTGCCTGGACCGGACAGAGTATCTCCTACGAGCAGTACTTC	CAWTGQSISYEQYF
15	TRBV3-1	.	TRBJ2-2	many	TGTGCCAGCAGCCAAGATCTAAGGGCGACCGGGGAGCTGTTTTTT	CASSQDLRATGELFF
12	TRBV20-1	.	TRBJ2-7	many	TGCAGTGCTAGAGAACTCAACTTCGAGCAGTACTTC	CSARELNFEQYF
16	TRBV7-9	.	TRBJ1-4	few	TGTGCCAGCAGCTCCCCAACCGGGGCCAAAGGGGAAAAACTGTTTTTT	CASSSPTGAKGEKLFF
13	TRBV20-1	.	TRBJ1-2	.	TGCAGTGCCCCAGCGGGGACGGTCAATGGCTACACCTTC	CSAPAGTVNGYTF
15	TRBV10-3	.	TRBJ2-3	few	TGTGCCATCAGGGCCGACAGCGAGAACACAGATACGCAGTATTTT	CAIRADSENTDTQYF
18	TRBV6-5	TRBD2	TRBJ2-1	few	TGTGCCAGCAGGAGGGCTATTCCGACTAGCGGTTCCCACAATGAGCAGTTCTTC	CASRRAIPTSGSHNEQFF
12	TRBV19	.	TRBJ1-2	.	TGTGCCAGTAGCGACAGGACATATGGCTACACCTTC	CASSDRTYGYTF